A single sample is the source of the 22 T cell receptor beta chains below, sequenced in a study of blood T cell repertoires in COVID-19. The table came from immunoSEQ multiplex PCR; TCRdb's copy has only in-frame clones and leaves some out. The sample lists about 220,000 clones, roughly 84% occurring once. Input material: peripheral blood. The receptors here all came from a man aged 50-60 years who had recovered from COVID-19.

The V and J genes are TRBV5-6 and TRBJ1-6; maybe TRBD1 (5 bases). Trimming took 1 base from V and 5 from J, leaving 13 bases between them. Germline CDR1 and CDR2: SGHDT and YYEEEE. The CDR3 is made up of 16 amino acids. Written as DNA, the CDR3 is TGTGCCAGCAGCTTGCAGGGCCCCACCAATAATTCACCCCTCCACTTT. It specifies CASSLQGPTNNSPLHF.

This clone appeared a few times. The CDR3 coding sequence is TGTGCCAGCAGTGGAATCGTTGGGCCCATAGCCGGGGAGCTGTTTTTT. Its protein product is CASSGIVGPIAGELFF. The chain joins TRBV2 to TRBJ2-2; unclear D gene. Per germline, CDR1 SNHLY and CDR2 FYNNEI. V lost 4 bases and J 6 bases, leaving 18 bases between the germline ends. The CDR3 is 16 amino acids.

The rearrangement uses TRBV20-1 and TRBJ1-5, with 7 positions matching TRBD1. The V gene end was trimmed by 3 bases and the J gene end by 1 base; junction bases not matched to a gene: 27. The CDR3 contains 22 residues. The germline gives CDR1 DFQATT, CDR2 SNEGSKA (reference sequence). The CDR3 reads CSASPPLTGTAVSEWSNQPQHF. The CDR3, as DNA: TGCAGTGCTAGTCCCCCATTGACCGGGACAGCGGTAAGCGAGTGGAGCAATCAGCCCCAGCATTTT.

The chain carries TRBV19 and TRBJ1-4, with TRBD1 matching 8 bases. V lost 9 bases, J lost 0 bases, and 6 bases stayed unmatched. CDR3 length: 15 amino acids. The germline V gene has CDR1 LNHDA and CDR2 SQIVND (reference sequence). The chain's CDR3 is CASRDRSPTNEKLFF. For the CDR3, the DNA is TGTGCCAGCAGGGACAGGTCCCCAACTAATGAAAAACTGTTTTTT.

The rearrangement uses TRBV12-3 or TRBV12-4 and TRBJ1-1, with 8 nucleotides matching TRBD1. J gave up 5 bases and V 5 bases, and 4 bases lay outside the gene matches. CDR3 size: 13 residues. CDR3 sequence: CASSRQGTTEAFF. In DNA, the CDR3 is TGTGCCAGCAGTCGACAGGGGACGACTGAAGCTTTCTTT.

DNA for the CDR3: TGTGCCAGCAGCTCAAGGCCGGGACTCCACACAGATACGCAGTATTTT. Residues: CASSSRPGLHTDTQYF. J is TRBJ2-3 and V is TRBV7-2; possibly TRBD2 for D (6 bases). The CDR3 contains 16 residues. Trimming took off 4 bases at V and 2 bases at J, with 16 bases between the two ends. CDR1 and CDR2 (germline): SGHTA, FQGNSA. Looking up the rest from reference TRBV7-2 and TRBJ2-3 gives the full variable domain: GAGVSQSPSNKVTEKGKDVELRCDPISGHTALYWYRQSLGQGLEFLIYFQGNSAPDKSGLPSDRFSAERTGGSVSTLTIQRTQQEDSAVYLCASSSRPGLHTDTQYFGPGTRLTVL.

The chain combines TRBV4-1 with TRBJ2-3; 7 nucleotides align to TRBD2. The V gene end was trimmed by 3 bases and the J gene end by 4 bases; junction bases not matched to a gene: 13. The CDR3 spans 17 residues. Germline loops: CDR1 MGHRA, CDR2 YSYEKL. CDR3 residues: CASSHYPPWEGPDTQYF. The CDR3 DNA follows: TGCGCCAGCAGCCACTACCCCCCGTGGGAGGGACCAGATACGCAGTATTTT.

CDR3 in DNA: TGTGCCAGCCAGCTAGCGCCTGTGAACACCGGGGAGCTGTTTTTT. As protein: CASQLAPVNTGELFF. J is TRBJ2-2 and V is TRBV19, with TRBD2 as a possible D gene (6 bases). The germline V gene has CDR1 LNHDA and CDR2 SQIVND (reference sequence). Trimming removed 9 bases at V and 1 base at J, with 15 bases between. This CDR3 is built from 15 residues.

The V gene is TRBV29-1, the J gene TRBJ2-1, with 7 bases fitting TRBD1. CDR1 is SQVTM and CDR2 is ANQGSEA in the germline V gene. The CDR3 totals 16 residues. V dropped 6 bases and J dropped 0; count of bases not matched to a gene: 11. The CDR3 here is CSVDRESDSSYNEQFF. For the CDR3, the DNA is TGCAGCGTCGACAGGGAGAGTGATAGCTCCTACAATGAGCAGTTCTTC.

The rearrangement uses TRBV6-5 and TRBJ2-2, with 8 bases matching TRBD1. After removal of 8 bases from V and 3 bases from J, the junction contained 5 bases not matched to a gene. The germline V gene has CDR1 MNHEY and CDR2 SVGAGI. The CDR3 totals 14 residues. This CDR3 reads CASRTGIHTGELFF. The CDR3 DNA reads TGTGCCAGCCGGACAGGGATCCACACCGGGGAGCTGTTTTTT.

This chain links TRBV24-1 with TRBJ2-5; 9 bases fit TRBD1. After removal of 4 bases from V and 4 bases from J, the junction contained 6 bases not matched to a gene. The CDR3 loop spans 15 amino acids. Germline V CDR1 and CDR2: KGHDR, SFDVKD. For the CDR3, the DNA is TGTGCCACCAGTGACCGGGACAGGGCAGGAGAGACCCAGTACTTC. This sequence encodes CATSDRDRAGETQYF.

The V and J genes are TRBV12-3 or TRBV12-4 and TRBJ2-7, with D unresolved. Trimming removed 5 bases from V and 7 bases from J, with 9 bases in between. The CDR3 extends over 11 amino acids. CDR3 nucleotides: TGTGCCAGCAGTCATACACAGGAGCAGTACTTC. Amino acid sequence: CASSHTQEQYF.

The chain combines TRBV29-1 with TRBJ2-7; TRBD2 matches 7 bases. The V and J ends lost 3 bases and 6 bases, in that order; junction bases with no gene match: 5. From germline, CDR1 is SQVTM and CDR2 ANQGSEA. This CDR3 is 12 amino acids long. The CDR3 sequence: CSVDCGEGEQYF. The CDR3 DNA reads TGCAGCGTTGATTGCGGGGAGGGCGAGCAGTACTTC.

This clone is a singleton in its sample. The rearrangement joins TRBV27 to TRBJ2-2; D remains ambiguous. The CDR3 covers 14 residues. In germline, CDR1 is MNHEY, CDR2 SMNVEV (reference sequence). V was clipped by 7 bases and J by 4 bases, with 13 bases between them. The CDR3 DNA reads TGTGCCAGCACAAAGACAATCCCCACCGGGGAGCTGTTTTTT. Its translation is CASTKTIPTGELFF.

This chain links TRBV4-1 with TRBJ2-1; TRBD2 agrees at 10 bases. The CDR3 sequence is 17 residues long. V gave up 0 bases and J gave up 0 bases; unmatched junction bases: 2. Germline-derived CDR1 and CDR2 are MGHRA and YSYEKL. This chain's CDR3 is CASSQDSGRSSYNEQFF. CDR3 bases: TGCGCCAGCAGCCAAGATAGCGGGAGGAGCTCCTACAATGAGCAGTTCTTC.

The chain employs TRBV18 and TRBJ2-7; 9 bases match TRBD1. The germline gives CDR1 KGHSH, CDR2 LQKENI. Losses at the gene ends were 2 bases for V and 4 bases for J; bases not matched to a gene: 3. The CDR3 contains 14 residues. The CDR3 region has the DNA TGTGCCAGCTCACCAAACAGGGGGCAATACGAGCAGTACTTC. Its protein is CASSPNRGQYEQYF.

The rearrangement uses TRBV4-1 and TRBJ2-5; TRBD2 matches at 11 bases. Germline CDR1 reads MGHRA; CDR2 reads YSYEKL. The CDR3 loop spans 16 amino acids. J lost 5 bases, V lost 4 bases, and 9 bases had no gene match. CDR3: CASSPLAGGVGETQYF. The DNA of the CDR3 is TGCGCCAGCAGCCCGTTAGCGGGAGGGGTCGGGGAGACCCAGTACTTC.

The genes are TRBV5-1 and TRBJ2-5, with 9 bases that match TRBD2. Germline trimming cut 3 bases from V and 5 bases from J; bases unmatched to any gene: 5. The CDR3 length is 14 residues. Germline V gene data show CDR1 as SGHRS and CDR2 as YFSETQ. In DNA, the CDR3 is TGCGCCAGCAGCTCTCGGACTAGCGACGAGACCCAGTACTTC. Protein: CASSSRTSDETQYF.

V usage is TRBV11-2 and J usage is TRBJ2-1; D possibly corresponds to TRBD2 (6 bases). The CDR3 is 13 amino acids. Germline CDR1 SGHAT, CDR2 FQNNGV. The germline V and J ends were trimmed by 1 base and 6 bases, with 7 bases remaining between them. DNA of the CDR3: TGTGCCAGCAGCTTAGTCGGGAGCAATGAGCAGTTCTTC. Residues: CASSLVGSNEQFF.

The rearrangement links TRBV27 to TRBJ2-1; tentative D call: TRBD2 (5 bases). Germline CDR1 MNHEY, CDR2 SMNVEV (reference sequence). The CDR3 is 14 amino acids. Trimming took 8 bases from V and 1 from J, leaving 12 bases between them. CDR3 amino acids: CASCRGLSYNEQFF. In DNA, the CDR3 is TGTGCCAGCTGTCGAGGGTTATCCTACAATGAGCAGTTCTTC.

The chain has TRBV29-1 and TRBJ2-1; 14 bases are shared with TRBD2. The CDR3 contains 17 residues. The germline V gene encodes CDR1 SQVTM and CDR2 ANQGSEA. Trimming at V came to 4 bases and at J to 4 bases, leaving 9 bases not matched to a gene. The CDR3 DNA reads TGCAGCGTTGTGAGGGTGACTAGCGGGAGGGATTACAATGAGCAGTTCTTC. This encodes CSVVRVTSGRDYNEQFF.

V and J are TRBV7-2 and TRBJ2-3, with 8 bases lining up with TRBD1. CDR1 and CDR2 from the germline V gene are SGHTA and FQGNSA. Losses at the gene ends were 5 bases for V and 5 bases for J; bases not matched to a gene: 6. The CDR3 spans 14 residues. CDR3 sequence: CASSPGQGGDTQYF. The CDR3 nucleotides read TGTGCCAGCAGCCCTGGACAGGGAGGAGATACGCAGTATTTT.